Listed below are T cell receptor beta chains from one sample, sequenced in a study of blood T cell repertoires in COVID-19. Measured with immunoSEQ multiplex PCR; TCRdb has only the in-frame clones, and not every one. The table has about 130,000 clones, about 85% seen once. Material: peripheral blood. The receptors were gathered from a woman older than 75 with acute or convalescent COVID-19. The CDR3 runs from the conserved cysteine through the conserved F or W. D genes are given only for firm matches. Clone sizes are given selectively: once, few, many, or a class where the clone is expanded.

NA NA TRBV5-1 CASSWEGANYGYTF
NA NA TRBV7-8 CASSLGGLSYGYTF
NA TRBD2 TRBV10-3 CAISGGLADTQYF
NA NA TRBV7-9 CASRRQAEAFF
NA NA TRBV4-1 CASSLQPPDLNTNEQFF
few NA TRBV11-2 CASSEQSPGELFF
NA NA TRBV7-9 CASSLLLRATNEKLFF
NA NA TRBV27 CASSLTGMGGYTF
NA TRBD1 TRBV19 CASTATGVSGNTIYF
NA TRBD1 TRBV5-1 CASLKNPGQGHAEGYGYTF
NA NA TRBV6-5 CASRRPATNEKLFF
NA TRBD1 TRBV4-2 CASSQETRTGFWSPLHF
NA NA TRBV7-3 CASSTWTYAEAFF
NA NA TRBV6-4 CASSAQQNTEAFF
NA NA TRBV6-1 CASSEALLLNTEAFF
NA TRBD2 TRBV11-2 CASSLGRGGYNEQFF
NA TRBD2 TRBV9 CASSVTSGDLAYNEQFF
NA NA TRBV27 CASSKQSGGRDYGYTF
NA NA TRBV12-3/TRBV12-4 CASSFRRGQPQHF
NA TRBD1 TRBV3-1/TRBV3-2 CASNRGNTEAFF
NA TRBD1 TRBV18 CASSLLGTGADTGELFF
few TRBD2 TRBV6-2/TRBV6-3 CASSYSTLAGVNEQFF
NA TRBD2 TRBV5-1 CASSTERGPSDEQFF
NA TRBD1 TRBV18 CASSPAGTGIGNTIYF
NA TRBD1 TRBV7-2 CASSLSGGFNTEAFF
NA TRBD1 TRBV9 CASSYRWDRGNTEAFF
NA TRBD1 TRBV28 CASSYRDRASPLHF
NA NA TRBV2 CASSRSSGRVLNTEAFF
NA NA TRBV14 CASSQRDLVTYEQYF